The rows below give T cell receptor beta chains drawn from one sample of a study of breast tumors, draining lymph nodes, adjacent tissues. Via MiXCR, TCRdb re-called the multiplex PCR reads, giving one row per CDR3 protein. The sample has under 300,000 distinct CDR3 sequences; less than 35% are singletons. Sequenced input: axillary lymph node tissue. The receptor set was obtained from a female donor with breast cancer. Some clones in this sample may be carry-over from other donors' samples. Each CDR3 is given with its conserved first and last residue.

v_call: TRBV18
j_call: TRBJ1-6
cdr3_aa: CASSPRDTHSPLHF

v_call: TRBV29-1
j_call: TRBJ2-3
cdr3_aa: CSAPLAGDITDTQYF

v_call: TRBV11-3
j_call: TRBJ2-1
cdr3_aa: CASSLDKAGIHNEQFF

v_call: TRBV28
j_call: TRBJ2-5
cdr3_aa: CASSLGSGTTEGAETQYF

v_call: TRBV6-5
j_call: TRBJ1-2
cdr3_aa: CASSESREDDYGYTF

v_call: TRBV3-2
j_call: TRBJ2-2
cdr3_aa: CASSQDGSITGELFF

v_call: TRBV19
j_call: TRBJ1-1
cdr3_aa: CASSASDRNTEAFF

v_call: TRBV9
j_call: TRBJ1-2
cdr3_aa: CASSVGSGGGSYGYTF

v_call: TRBV3-1
j_call: TRBJ2-2
cdr3_aa: CASSQEAGGRGELFF

v_call: TRBV20-1
j_call: TRBJ1-2
cdr3_aa: CSASIGNSGNTF

v_call: TRBV5-1
j_call: TRBJ2-7
cdr3_aa: CASSSLDGSYEQYF

v_call: TRBV7-2
j_call: TRBJ2-1
cdr3_aa: CASSSNYHEQFF

v_call: TRBV5-8
j_call: TRBJ1-5
cdr3_aa: CASSFEAALNQPQHF

v_call: TRBV10-3
j_call: TRBJ2-4
cdr3_aa: CAISGELAGGRSIQYF

v_call: TRBV10-3
j_call: TRBJ2-7
cdr3_aa: CAISVGDTSIEQYF

v_call: TRBV7-9
j_call: TRBJ2-3
cdr3_aa: CASSQTRPRKSTDTQYF

v_call: TRBV2
j_call: TRBJ2-1
cdr3_aa: CASGGDRSYGEQFF

v_call: TRBV20-1
j_call: TRBJ2-3
cdr3_aa: CSARWGTGPTDTQYF

v_call: TRBV10-3
j_call: TRBJ2-1
cdr3_aa: CASSLQERGDNEQFF

v_call: TRBV24-1
j_call: TRBJ2-6
cdr3_aa: CATSDPRGSGANVLTF

v_call: TRBV4-1
j_call: TRBJ2-1
cdr3_aa: CASSQPGTGYNEQFF

v_call: TRBV7-2
j_call: TRBJ2-1
cdr3_aa: CASSAWTSGGADEQFF

v_call: TRBV5-4
j_call: TRBJ1-2
cdr3_aa: CASSTRQKADLVGYTF

v_call: TRBV12-5
j_call: TRBJ2-1
cdr3_aa: CASGYGGPDEQFF

v_call: TRBV28
j_call: TRBJ2-7
cdr3_aa: CASSLMVEQYF

v_call: TRBV20-1
j_call: TRBJ2-5
cdr3_aa: CSAPPASGGETQYF

v_call: TRBV24-1
j_call: TRBJ2-1
cdr3_aa: CATSESSGNGWFF